These 21 T cell receptor beta chains share one sample of origin, sequenced in a study of cytomegalovirus exposure and HLA in healthy donors. 13 Jbeta primers and 60 Vbeta primers were used for the PCR. Generated by immunoSEQ multiplex PCR, the TCRdb table keeps only in-frame clones and is missing some. The data hold under 120,000 clones, with approximately 79% observed a single time. The specimen sequenced was PBMCs. Every receptor here comes from a middle-aged woman in good health and CMV-seronegative.

This clone was detected once. This rearrangement joins TRBV4-2 to TRBJ1-4; D is unclear. Between the trimmed V and J ends, which lost 3 bases and 3 bases, there was a span of 8 bases. This CDR3 has 14 amino acids. Germline CDR1 and CDR2: LGHNA and YNFKEQ. The CDR3 DNA sequence: TGTGCCAGCAGCCAGGTGGCAGCTAATGAAAAACTGTTTTTT. It specifies CASSQVAANEKLFF.

V gene TRBV6-1 combines with J gene TRBJ2-3; 7 positions match TRBD2. V was pared by 7 bases and J by 6 bases, with 7 bases of the junction left unmatched. The CDR3 is 13 residues long. Germline values: CDR1 MNHNS, CDR2 SASEGT. CDR3 protein: CASKGLGMDTQYF. In DNA, the CDR3 is TGTGCCAGCAAAGGACTAGGGATGGATACGCAGTATTTT.

V is TRBV25-1 and J is TRBJ2-3; 8 bases map to TRBD1. V gave up 1 base and J gave up 1 base; unmatched junction bases: 7. The CDR3 length is 17 residues. Germline-derived CDR1 and CDR2 are MGHDK and SYGVNS. The DNA for the CDR3 is TGTGCCAGCAGTGAATTCGGTGACAGGGGAGGCACAGATACGCAGTATTTT. Amino acids: CASSEFGDRGGTDTQYF.

J is TRBJ2-7 and V is TRBV9; the D is unclear. Trimming took off 7 bases at V and 4 bases at J, with 18 bases between the two ends. Germline V gives CDR1 SGDLS, CDR2 YYNGEE. The CDR3 runs to 14 residues. The CDR3 bases are TGTGCCAGCTCCGGCTCCTCCGACGGGTACGAGCAGTACTTC. This encodes CASSGSSDGYEQYF.

J is TRBJ2-7 and V is TRBV5-4; 8 bases align to TRBD1. Germline V lookup: CDR1 SGHNT, CDR2 YYREEE (reference sequence). This CDR3 has 14 amino acids. V was clipped by 5 bases and J by 3 bases; unmatched bases: 7. Written as DNA, the CDR3 is TGTGCCAGCAGTCCCGGGACAGGACTCTACGAGCAGTACTTC. This sequence encodes CASSPGTGLYEQYF.

The chain uses TRBV27 and TRBJ2-5; D possibly corresponds to TRBD2 (6 bases). The germline gives CDR1 MNHEY, CDR2 SMNVEV (reference sequence). The V gene lost 4 bases and the J gene lost 4 bases, with 16 bases spanning the gap. The CDR3 has 15 residues. CDR3 nucleotides: TGTGCCAGCAGTTCCGGGACTCCCAACGGAGAGACCCAGTACTTC. Its protein product is CASSSGTPNGETQYF.

V usage is TRBV7-9 and J usage is TRBJ1-5; a possible D gene is TRBD1 (5 bases). CDR3 size: 14 residues. V was shortened by 4 bases and J by 3 bases, with 10 bases between the two germline ends. Germline CDR1 SEHNR, CDR2 FQNEAQ (reference sequence). The CDR3: CASSSAGSNQPQHF. The CDR3 DNA reads as TGTGCCAGCAGCTCTGCAGGGTCCAATCAGCCCCAGCATTTT. Variable domain in full (rest from reference TRBV7-9 and TRBJ1-5): DTGVSQNPRHKITKRGQNVTFRCDPISEHNRLYWYRQTLGQGPEFLTYFQNEAQLEKSRLLSDRFSAERPKGSFSTLEIQRTEQGDSAMYLCASSSAGSNQPQHFGDGTRLSIL.

V usage is TRBV28 and J usage is TRBJ2-4; D perhaps matches TRBD2 (5 bases). Trimming took off 5 bases at V and 1 base at J, with 15 bases between the two ends. The CDR3 sequence is 16 residues long. CDR1 and CDR2 from the germline V gene are MDHEN and SYDVKM. The CDR3 nucleotides are TGTGCCAGCAGTCCCATAGGGAGCAGGGCCAAAAACATTCAGTACTTC. Translating gives CASSPIGSRAKNIQYF.

The rearrangement uses TRBV5-6 and TRBJ1-6; no definite D call. Trimming removed 1 base from V and 3 bases from J, with 5 bases in between. Germline assignment: CDR1 SGHDT and CDR2 YYEEEE. There are 14 residues in the CDR3. CDR3 sequence reads: CASSLQDYNSPLHF. CDR3 coding DNA: TGTGCCAGCAGCTTGCAGGACTATAATTCACCCCTCCACTTT.

The CDR3 DNA sequence: TGTGCCAGCAGCTGGGGCCAGGAGAACTATGGCTACACCTTC. Translating gives CASSWGQENYGYTF. V and J are TRBV6-5 and TRBJ1-2, with a possible D match to TRBD1 (5 bases). Between the trimmed V and J ends, which lost 6 bases and 2 bases, there was a span of 13 bases. The CDR3 covers 14 residues. In germline, CDR1 is MNHEY, CDR2 SVGAGI.

In its sample, this clone was seen once. The chain has TRBV4-3 and TRBJ1-4, with a weak D call TRBD1 (6 bases). Germline CDR1 LGHNA, CDR2 YSLEER. Trimming removed 1 base from V and 0 bases from J, with 15 bases in between. This CDR3 has 18 residues. CDR3 residues: CASSQGPGGETTNEKLFF. The DNA for the CDR3 is TGCGCCAGCAGCCAAGGTCCTGGGGGCGAGACAACTAATGAAAAACTGTTTTTT.

This rearrangement joins TRBV19 to TRBJ2-3; D might be TRBD1 (5 bases). This CDR3 spans 16 amino acids. V lost 3 bases and J lost 0, with 13 bases in between. The germline V gene has CDR1 LNHDA and CDR2 SQIVND (reference sequence). CDR3 nucleotide sequence: TGTGCCAGTAGTATTCGGCAGGACATGAGCACAGATACGCAGTATTTT. Amino acid sequence: CASSIRQDMSTDTQYF.

This clone occurred once. The chain carries TRBV7-9 and TRBJ1-6; the D is unclear. Germline loops: CDR1 SEHNR, CDR2 FQNEAQ (reference sequence). V was clipped by 2 bases and J by 10 bases, with 12 bases between them. The CDR3 totals 14 residues. The CDR3 loop reads CASSLILPGSPLHF. As DNA, the CDR3 is TGTGCCAGCAGCTTAATACTGCCGGGGTCACCCCTCCACTTT.

This CDR3 is CASSFSDSATGELFF. CDR3 DNA: TGTGCCAGCAGTTTTTCCGACAGCGCCACCGGGGAGCTGTTTTTT. This chain connects TRBV28 to TRBJ2-2, with D perhaps matching TRBD1 (5 bases). This CDR3 contains 15 residues. Germline V gene lookup returns CDR1 MDHEN and CDR2 SYDVKM. Deletions cut 3 bases from V and 4 bases from J, with 12 bases between.

The chain links TRBV14 to TRBJ1-1, with D maybe TRBD1 (6 bases). Germline V lookup: CDR1 SGHDN, CDR2 FVKESK. The CDR3 covers 15 residues. Between the trimmed V and J ends, which lost 4 bases and 4 bases, there was a span of 16 bases. CDR3 sequence reads: CASSLIDRISTEAFF. Written as DNA, the CDR3 is TGTGCCAGCAGCCTCATAGACAGGATTAGCACTGAAGCTTTCTTT.

The CDR3 sequence: CASRLGQANTGELFF. DNA of the CDR3: TGTGCCAGCAGACTGGGACAGGCGAACACCGGGGAGCTGTTTTTT. The chain has TRBV7-6 and TRBJ2-2; 8 nucleotides align to TRBD1. CDR3 length: 15 amino acids. CDR1 is SGHVS and CDR2 is FNYEAQ in the germline V gene. V shed 6 bases and J 0 bases; nucleotides not matched to a gene: 3.

This clone was seen just once. This sequence joins TRBV18 and TRBJ1-1, with D perhaps matching TRBD1 (6 bases). Germline V gene data show CDR1 as KGHSH and CDR2 as LQKENI. The length of the CDR3 is 14 residues. Trimming stripped 6 bases from V and 4 bases from J, with 15 bases between. The CDR3 DNA reads as TGTGCCAGCTCCCGGGGGGCAGGGATCACTGAAGCTTTCTTT. It codes for CASSRGAGITEAFF. The full variable domain, its missing parts supplied by reference TRBV18 and TRBJ1-1, is NAGVMQNPRHLVRRRGQEARLRCSPMKGHSHVYWYRQLPEEGLKFMVYLQKENIIDESGMPKERFSAEFPKEGPSILRIQQVVRGDSAAYFCASSRGAGITEAFFGQGTRLTVV.

The V gene is TRBV10-1, the J gene TRBJ2-1; possibly TRBD2 for D (5 bases). Germline V CDR1 and CDR2: WNHNN, SYGVQD (reference sequence). The CDR3 is 15 amino acids. Trimming took 0 bases from V and 8 from J, leaving 14 bases between them. This CDR3 reads CASSESWTSRDEQFF. The CDR3 DNA reads as TGCGCCAGCAGTGAGTCCTGGACTTCGAGGGATGAGCAGTTCTTC.

On this clone: This likely comes from a read error, as the CDR3 has no conserved phenylalanine or tryptophan at its end. The chain recombines TRBV7-8 with TRBJ2-7; 7 nucleotides agree with TRBD1. CDR1 and CDR2 from the germline V gene are SGHVS and FQNEAQ. The length of the CDR3 is 14 residues. V gave up 5 bases and J gave up 7 bases; unmatched junction bases: 11. This chain's CDR3 is CASSPSGQKSEQYL. In DNA, the CDR3 is TGTGCCAGCAGCCCCTCGGGACAGAAGAGTGAGCAGTACCTC.

The chain is built from TRBV2 and TRBJ1-6; D call uncertain. The CDR3 consists of 16 residues. V shed 6 bases and J shed 0 bases, with 12 bases lying between them. CDR1 and CDR2 from the germline V gene are SNHLY and FYNNEI. In DNA, the CDR3 is TGTGCCAGCAGGGAGGCGGCGAGCTCCTATAATTCACCCCTCCACTTT. Translating it yields CASREAASSYNSPLHF.

The chain recombines TRBV9 with TRBJ2-5, with D perhaps TRBD2 (5 bases). The CDR3 spans 16 residues. Germline V gene data show CDR1 as SGDLS and CDR2 as YYNGEE. Trimming took off 0 bases at V and 1 base at J, with 13 bases between the two ends. CDR3 in amino acids: CASSVVGPAGQETQYF. Here the CDR3 DNA reads TGTGCCAGCAGCGTAGTTGGCCCGGCGGGCCAAGAGACCCAGTACTTC.